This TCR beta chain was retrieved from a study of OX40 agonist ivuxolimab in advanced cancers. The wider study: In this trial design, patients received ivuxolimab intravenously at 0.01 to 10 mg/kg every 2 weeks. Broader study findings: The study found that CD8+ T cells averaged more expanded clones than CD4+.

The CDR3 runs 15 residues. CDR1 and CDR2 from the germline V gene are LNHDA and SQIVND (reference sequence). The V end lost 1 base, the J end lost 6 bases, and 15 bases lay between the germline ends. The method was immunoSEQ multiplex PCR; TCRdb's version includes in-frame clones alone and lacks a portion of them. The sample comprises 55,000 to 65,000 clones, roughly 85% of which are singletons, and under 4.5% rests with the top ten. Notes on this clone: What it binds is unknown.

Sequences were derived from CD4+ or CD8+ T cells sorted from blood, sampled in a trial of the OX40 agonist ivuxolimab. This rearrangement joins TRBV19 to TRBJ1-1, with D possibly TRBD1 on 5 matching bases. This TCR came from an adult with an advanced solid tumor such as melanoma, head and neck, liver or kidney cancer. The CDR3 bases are TGTGCCAGTAGTATAGTGGGGGAGAGGATCTCTGAAGCTTTCTTT. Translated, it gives CASSIVGERISEAFF.